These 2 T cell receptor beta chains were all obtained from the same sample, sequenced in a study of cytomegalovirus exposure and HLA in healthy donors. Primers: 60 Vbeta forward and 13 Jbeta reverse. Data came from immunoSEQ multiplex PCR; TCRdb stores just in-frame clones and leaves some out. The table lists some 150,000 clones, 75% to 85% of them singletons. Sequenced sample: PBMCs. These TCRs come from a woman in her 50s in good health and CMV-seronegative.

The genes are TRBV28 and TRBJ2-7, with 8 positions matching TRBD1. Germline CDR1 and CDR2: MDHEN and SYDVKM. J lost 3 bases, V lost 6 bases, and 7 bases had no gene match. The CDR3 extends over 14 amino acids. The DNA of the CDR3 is TGTGCCAGCAGGGGACAGGCAAACCTCTACGAGCAGTACTTC. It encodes CASRGQANLYEQYF.

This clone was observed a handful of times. CDR3 sequence: CASSLWGVRGGYTF. In DNA form, the CDR3 reads TGTGCCAGCAGTTTATGGGGGGTCAGGGGTGGCTACACCTTC. The chain combines TRBV28 with TRBJ1-2; possibly TRBD1 for D (6 bases). V was clipped by 0 bases and J by 7 bases, with 12 bases between them. The CDR3 runs to 14 residues. The germline V gene encodes CDR1 MDHEN and CDR2 SYDVKM.